These T cell receptor beta chains were read from a single sample in a study of vaccination and CD4 T cells after COVID-19. TCRdb fed the PCR reads into MiXCR, producing one record per CDR3 protein. The sample records about 20,000 distinct CDR3 sequences, around 63% being singletons. Specimen: CD4+ T cells from blood, collected after SARS-CoV-2 vaccination. These receptors were collected from a human donor who had recovered from COVID-19. CDR3s include the opening cysteine and the closing phenylalanine or tryptophan. A D gene is named only where the DNA matches it firmly. Clone size appears in some rows only: once, few, many, or a class for an expanded clone.

V gene: TRBV5-6; J gene: TRBJ2-5; clone size: once; D gene: .; CDR3 protein: CASSLVTGMGLQETQYF; CDR3 DNA: TGTGCCAGCAGCTTGGTTACGGGAATGGGACTTCAAGAGACCCAGTACTTC
V gene: TRBV19; J gene: TRBJ2-1; clone size: .; D gene: .; CDR3 protein: CASSMILGEQFF; CDR3 DNA: TGTGCCAGTAGTATGATACTCGGTGAGCAGTTCTTC
V gene: TRBV6-1; J gene: TRBJ2-7; clone size: .; D gene: .; CDR3 protein: CASSEAWTTYEQYF; CDR3 DNA: TGTGCCAGCAGTGAAGCGTGGACAACCTACGAGCAGTACTTC
V gene: TRBV25-1; J gene: TRBJ2-3; clone size: few; D gene: .; CDR3 protein: CASRFSTGAGTDTQYF; CDR3 DNA: TGTGCCAGCAGGTTCTCCACGGGAGCGGGCACAGATACGCAGTATTTT
V gene: TRBV20-1; J gene: TRBJ1-2; clone size: .; D gene: .; CDR3 protein: CSARGQQNTF; CDR3 DNA: TGCAGTGCTAGAGGCCAACAGAACACCTTC
V gene: TRBV6-1; J gene: TRBJ1-3; clone size: .; D gene: TRBD1; CDR3 protein: CASRQGSGNTIYF; CDR3 DNA: TGTGCCAGCCGACAGGGGAGTGGAAACACCATATATTTT
V gene: TRBV7-2; J gene: TRBJ2-7; clone size: .; D gene: .; CDR3 protein: CASSAKQTLSYEQYF; CDR3 DNA: TGTGCCAGCAGCGCAAAACAGACGCTGTCCTACGAGCAGTACTTC
V gene: TRBV6-5; J gene: TRBJ2-5; clone size: .; D gene: .; CDR3 protein: CASSLRETQYF; CDR3 DNA: TGTGCCAGCAGTTTAAGGGAGACCCAGTACTTC
V gene: TRBV18; J gene: TRBJ1-5; clone size: .; D gene: .; CDR3 protein: CASSPFVGARRQPQHF; CDR3 DNA: TGTGCCAGCTCACCATTCGTTGGGGCCAGGCGTCAGCCCCAGCATTTT
V gene: TRBV2; J gene: TRBJ2-7; clone size: .; D gene: TRBD2; CDR3 protein: CASSEIVRLAGVAYEQYF; CDR3 DNA: TGTGCCAGCAGTGAAATAGTTCGCCTAGCGGGAGTCGCTTACGAGCAGTACTTC
V gene: TRBV7-3; J gene: TRBJ2-5; clone size: .; D gene: TRBD2; CDR3 protein: CASSPGLAGMETQYF; CDR3 DNA: TGTGCCAGCAGCCCGGGACTAGCGGGAATGGAGACCCAGTACTTC
V gene: TRBV21-1; J gene: TRBJ2-1; clone size: .; D gene: .; CDR3 protein: CASSPGWSGNEQFF; CDR3 DNA: TGTGCCAGCAGTCCTGGGTGGAGTGGAAATGAGCAGTTCTTC